Listed here is a single T cell receptor (beta chain). RNA amounts of about 0.5 to 1 ug underwent reverse transcription with random hexamers. A multiplex approach, immunoSEQ multiplex PCR, amplified TCR beta CDR3 across 54 Vbeta and 13 Jbeta. TCRdb redid the calling of the immunoSEQ multiplex PCR reads with MiXCR, one entry per CDR3 protein. The sample yields over 100,000 distinct CDR3 sequences, around 92% seen once. The CDR3 covers 18 residues. Losses at the gene ends were 2 bases for V and 0 bases for J; bases not matched to a gene: 10. Germline V gene sequence: CDR1 DFQATT, CDR2 SNEGSKA (reference sequence). The sample belongs to a study of CD8 T cells in Susac syndrome.

The sample consisted of CD8+ T cells from PBMCs. The receptor's source is a human donor in good health. The chain has TRBV20-1 and TRBJ1-5; TRBD1 aligns across 10 bases. CDR3 loop: CSARSGTGVAYSNQPQHF. The CDR3, as DNA: TGCAGTGCTAGATCCGGGACAGGGGTCGCCTATAGCAATCAGCCCCAGCATTTT.